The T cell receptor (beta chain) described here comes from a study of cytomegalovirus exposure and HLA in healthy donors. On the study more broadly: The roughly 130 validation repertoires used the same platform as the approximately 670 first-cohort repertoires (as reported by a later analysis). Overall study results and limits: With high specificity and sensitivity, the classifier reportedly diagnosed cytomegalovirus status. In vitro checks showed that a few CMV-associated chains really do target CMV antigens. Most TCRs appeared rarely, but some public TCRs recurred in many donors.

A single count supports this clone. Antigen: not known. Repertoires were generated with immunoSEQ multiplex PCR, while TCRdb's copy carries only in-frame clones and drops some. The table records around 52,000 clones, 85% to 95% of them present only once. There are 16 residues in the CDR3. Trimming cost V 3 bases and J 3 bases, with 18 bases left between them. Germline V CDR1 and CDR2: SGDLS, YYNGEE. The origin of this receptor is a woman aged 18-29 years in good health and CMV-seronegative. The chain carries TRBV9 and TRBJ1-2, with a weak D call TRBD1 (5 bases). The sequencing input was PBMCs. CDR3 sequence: CASSGDPLGGDYGYTF. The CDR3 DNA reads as TGTGCCAGCAGCGGAGACCCATTGGGGGGTGACTATGGCTACACCTTC.